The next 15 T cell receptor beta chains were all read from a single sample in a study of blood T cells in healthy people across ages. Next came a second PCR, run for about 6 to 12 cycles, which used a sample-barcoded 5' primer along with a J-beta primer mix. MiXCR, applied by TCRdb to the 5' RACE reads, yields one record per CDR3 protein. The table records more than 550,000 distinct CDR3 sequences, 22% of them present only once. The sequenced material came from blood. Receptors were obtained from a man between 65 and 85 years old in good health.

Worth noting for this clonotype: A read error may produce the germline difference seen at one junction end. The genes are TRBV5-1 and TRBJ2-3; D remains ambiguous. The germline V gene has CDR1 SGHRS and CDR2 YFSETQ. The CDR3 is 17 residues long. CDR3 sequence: CASSAPRGRASTDAQYF. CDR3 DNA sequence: TGCGCCAGCAGCGCACCGCGCGGACGAGCGAGCACAGATGCGCAGTATTTT.

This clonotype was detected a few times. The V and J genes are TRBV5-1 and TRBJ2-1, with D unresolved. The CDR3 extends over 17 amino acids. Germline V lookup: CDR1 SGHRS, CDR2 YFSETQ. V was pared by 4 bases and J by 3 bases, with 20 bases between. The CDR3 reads CASSIQETGPDYNEQFF. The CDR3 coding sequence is TGCGCCAGCAGCATACAAGAGACCGGCCCTGACTACAATGAGCAGTTCTTC.

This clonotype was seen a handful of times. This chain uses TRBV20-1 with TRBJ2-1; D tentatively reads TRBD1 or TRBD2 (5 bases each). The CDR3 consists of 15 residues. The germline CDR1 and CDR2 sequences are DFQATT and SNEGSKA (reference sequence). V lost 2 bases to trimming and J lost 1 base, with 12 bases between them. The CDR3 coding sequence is TGCAGTGCTAGAAGTGGGACCTGGTCCTACAATGAGCAGTTCTTC. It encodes CSARSGTWSYNEQFF.

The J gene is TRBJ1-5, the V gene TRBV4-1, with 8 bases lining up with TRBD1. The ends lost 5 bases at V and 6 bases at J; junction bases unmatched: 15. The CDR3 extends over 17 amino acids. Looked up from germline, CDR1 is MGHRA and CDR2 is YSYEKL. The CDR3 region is CASSYTGGWQGGQPQHF. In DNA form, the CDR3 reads TGCGCCAGCAGCTACACAGGGGGGTGGCAGGGCGGTCAGCCCCAGCATTTT.

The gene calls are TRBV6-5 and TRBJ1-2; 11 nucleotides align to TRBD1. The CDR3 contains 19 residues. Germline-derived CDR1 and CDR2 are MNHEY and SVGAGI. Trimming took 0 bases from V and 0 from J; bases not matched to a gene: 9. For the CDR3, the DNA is TGTGCCAGCAGTTACTCTTCGGTAATGGACAGGGGGCCTAACTATGGCTACACCTTC. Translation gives CASSYSSVMDRGPNYGYTF.

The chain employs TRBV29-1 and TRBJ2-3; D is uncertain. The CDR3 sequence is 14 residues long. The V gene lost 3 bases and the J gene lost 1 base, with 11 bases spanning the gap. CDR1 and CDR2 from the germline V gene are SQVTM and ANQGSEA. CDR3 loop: CSVDVLARTDTQYF. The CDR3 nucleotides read TGCAGCGTTGACGTGTTAGCACGCACAGATACGCAGTATTTT.

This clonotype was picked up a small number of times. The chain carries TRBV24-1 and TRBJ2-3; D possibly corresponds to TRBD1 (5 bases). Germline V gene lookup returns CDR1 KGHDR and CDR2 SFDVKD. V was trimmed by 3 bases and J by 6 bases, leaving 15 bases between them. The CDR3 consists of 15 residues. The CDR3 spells CATSDPRTTSDTQYF. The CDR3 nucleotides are TGTGCCACCAGTGATCCCCGGACAACCTCGGATACGCAGTATTTT.

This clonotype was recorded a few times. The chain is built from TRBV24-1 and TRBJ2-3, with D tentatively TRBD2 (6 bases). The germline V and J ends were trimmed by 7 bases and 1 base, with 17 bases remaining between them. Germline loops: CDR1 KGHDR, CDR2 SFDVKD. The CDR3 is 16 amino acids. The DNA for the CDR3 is TGTGCCACCAGGGCTACGGGGCGGGGACGCACAGATACGCAGTATTTT. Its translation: CATRATGRGRTDTQYF.

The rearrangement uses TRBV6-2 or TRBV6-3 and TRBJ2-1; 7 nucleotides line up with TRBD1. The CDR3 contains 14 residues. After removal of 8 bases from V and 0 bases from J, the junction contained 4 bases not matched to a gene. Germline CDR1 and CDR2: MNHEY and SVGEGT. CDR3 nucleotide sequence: TGTGCCAGCGCAGGGGGAGCCTCCTACAATGAGCAGTTCTTC. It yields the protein CASAGGASYNEQFF.

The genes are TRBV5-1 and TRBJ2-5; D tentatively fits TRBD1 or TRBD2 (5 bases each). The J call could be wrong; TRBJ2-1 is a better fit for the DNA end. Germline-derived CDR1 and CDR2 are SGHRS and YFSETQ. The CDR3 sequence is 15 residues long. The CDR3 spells CASSTRVGRSNEQFF. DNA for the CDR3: TGCGCCAGCAGCACTAGGGTGGGACGGAGCAATGAGCAGTTCTTC.

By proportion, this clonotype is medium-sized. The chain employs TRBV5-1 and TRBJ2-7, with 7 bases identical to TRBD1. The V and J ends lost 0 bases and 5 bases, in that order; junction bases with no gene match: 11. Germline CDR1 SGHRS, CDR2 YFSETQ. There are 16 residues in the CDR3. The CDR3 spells CASSLVTAGGNDEQYF. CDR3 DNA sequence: TGCGCCAGCAGCTTGGTAACGGCAGGGGGTAACGACGAGCAGTACTTC.

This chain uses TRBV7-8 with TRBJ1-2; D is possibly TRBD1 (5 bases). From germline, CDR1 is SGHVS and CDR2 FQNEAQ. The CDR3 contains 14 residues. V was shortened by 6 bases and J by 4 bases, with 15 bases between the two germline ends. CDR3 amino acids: CASSLSRDAYGYTF. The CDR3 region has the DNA TGTGCCAGCAGTTTAAGCAGGGATGCCTATGGCTACACCTTC.

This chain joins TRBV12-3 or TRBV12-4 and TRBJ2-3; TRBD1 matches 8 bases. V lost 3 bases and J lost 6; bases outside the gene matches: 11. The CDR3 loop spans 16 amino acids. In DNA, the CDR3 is TGTGCCAGCAGTTTCCGGTCGACAGGGGTTGTCGATACGCAGTATTTT. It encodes CASSFRSTGVVDTQYF.

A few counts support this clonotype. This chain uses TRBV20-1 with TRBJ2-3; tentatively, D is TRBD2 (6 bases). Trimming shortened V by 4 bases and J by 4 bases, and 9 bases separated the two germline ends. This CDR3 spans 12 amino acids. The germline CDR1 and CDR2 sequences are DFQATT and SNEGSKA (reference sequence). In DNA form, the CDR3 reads TGCAGTGCTATGGGCGGGGCAGATACGCAGTATTTT. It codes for CSAMGGADTQYF.

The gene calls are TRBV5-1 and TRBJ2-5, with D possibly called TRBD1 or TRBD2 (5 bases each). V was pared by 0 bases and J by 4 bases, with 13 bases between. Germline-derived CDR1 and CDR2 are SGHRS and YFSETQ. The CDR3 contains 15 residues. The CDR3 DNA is TGCGCCAGCAGCTTGGGGGGCATTGGGAGAGAGACCCAGTACTTC. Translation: CASSLGGIGRETQYF. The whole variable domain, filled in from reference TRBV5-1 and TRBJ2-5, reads KAGVTQTPRYLIKTRGQQVTLSCSPISGHRSVSWYQQTPGQGLQFLFEYFSETQRNKGNFPGRFSGRQFSNSRSEMNVSTLELGDSALYLCASSLGGIGRETQYFGPGTRLLVL.